Below, 13 T cell receptor beta chains from the same sample are listed, as sequenced in a study of T cell responses to AZD1222 COVID-19 vaccine. The data were produced by immunoSEQ multiplex PCR, yet TCRdb's version contains in-frame clones alone and is incomplete. The table records 110,000 to 150,000 clones, roughly 90% of them present only once. The sequenced sample was peripheral blood, obtained 28 days after the second AZD1222 dose. The receptors here all came from an adult who received the AZD1222 COVID-19 vaccine.

The chain is built from TRBV5-6 and TRBJ1-2; unclear D gene. The CDR3 extends over 11 amino acids. V shed 5 bases and J shed 4 bases, with 6 bases lying between them. Germline assignment: CDR1 SGHDT and CDR2 YYEEEE. CDR3 bases: TGTGCCAGCAGACGTGCCTATGGCTACACCTTC. Protein: CASRRAYGYTF.

This rearrangement joins TRBV2 to TRBJ1-1, with D tentatively TRBD1 (5 bases). In germline, CDR1 is SNHLY, CDR2 FYNNEI. This CDR3 spans 13 amino acids. V shed 3 bases and J shed 5 bases, with 10 bases lying between them. CDR3 in amino acids: CASSDYRGTEAFF. DNA for the CDR3: TGTGCCAGCAGTGATTACCGGGGGACTGAAGCTTTCTTT. Combining the CDR3 with reference TRBV2 and TRBJ1-1 gives the whole variable domain EPEVTQTPSHQVTQMGQEVILRCVPISNHLYFYWYRQILGQKVEFLVSFYNNEISEKSEIFDDQFSVERPDGSNFTLKIRSTKLEDSAMYFCASSDYRGTEAFFGQGTRLTVV.

The chain uses TRBV5-1 and TRBJ2-5; D might be TRBD2 (5 bases). V dropped 4 bases and J dropped 3 bases, with 16 bases sitting between them. CDR1 is SGHRS and CDR2 is YFSETQ in the germline V gene. This CDR3 is 15 amino acids long. For the CDR3, the DNA is TGCGCCAGCAGCCTGCAACCTAGCCGGGAAGAGACCCAGTACTTC. Its translation: CASSLQPSREETQYF.

Worth noting for this clone: The sample holds other DNA sequences that translate to the same CDR3. V gene TRBV6-5 combines with J gene TRBJ1-2; D is ambiguous. Trimming took 0 bases from V and 7 from J, leaving 9 bases between them. Germline-derived CDR1 and CDR2 are MNHEY and SVGAGI. The CDR3 runs to 13 residues. The CDR3: CASSYSSGGGYTF. The CDR3 nucleotides read TGTGCCAGCAGTTACTCTTCCGGTGGTGGCTACACCTTC.

The chain links TRBV29-1 to TRBJ1-1; tentative D call: TRBD1 (5 bases). The CDR3 covers 12 residues. V was trimmed by 6 bases and J by 4 bases, leaving 12 bases between them. The germline V gene has CDR1 SQVTM and CDR2 ANQGSEA. In DNA, the CDR3 is TGCAGCGTGGGGGGTGCTGGCACTGAAGCTTTCTTT. Its translation: CSVGGAGTEAFF.

CDR3 in amino acids: CASSPLNTGELFF. For the CDR3, the DNA is TGTGCCAGCAGCCCCCTTAACACCGGGGAGCTGTTTTTT. The J gene is TRBJ2-2, the V gene TRBV7-6; D not resolved. The V gene's germline CDR1 is SGHVS and CDR2 FNYEAQ. V was cut by 5 bases and J by 2 bases, with 6 bases left in between. The CDR3 has 13 amino acids.

The chain links TRBV15 to TRBJ2-2; 7 bases are a match to TRBD2. CDR3 length equals 14 residues. V lost 5 bases, J lost 6 bases, and 6 bases stayed unmatched. Germline CDR1 and CDR2: LNHNV and YYDKDF (reference sequence). CDR3 amino acids: CATSPGLQAGELFF. The DNA for the CDR3 is TGTGCCACCAGCCCGGGACTACAGGCCGGGGAGCTGTTTTTT.

The chain is built from TRBV6-2 or TRBV6-3 and TRBJ1-5; D gene unclear. Germline V lookup: CDR1 MNHEY, CDR2 SVGEGT. V lost 4 bases, J lost 6 bases, and 13 bases lay in between. The length of the CDR3 is 14 residues. In DNA, the CDR3 is TGTGCCAGCAGTTTACCCTTTCGGGGTCAGCCCCAGCATTTT. It specifies CASSLPFRGQPQHF.

V and J are TRBV5-1 and TRBJ2-2; D uncertain. CDR3 length: 14 residues. Trimming stripped 8 bases from V and 1 base from J, with 12 bases between. The germline CDR1 and CDR2 sequences are SGHRS and YFSETQ. CDR3 sequence: CASRWVLNTGELFF. In nucleotides, the CDR3 is TGCGCCAGTAGGTGGGTCTTGAACACCGGGGAGCTGTTTTTT.

J is TRBJ2-2 and V is TRBV6-5, with TRBD2 as a possible D gene (5 bases). This CDR3 region has 15 residues. Germline CDR1 MNHEY, CDR2 SVGAGI. Trimming removed 0 bases at V and 2 bases at J, with 7 bases between. CDR3 loop: CASSYSSGNTGELFF. CDR3 DNA: TGTGCCAGCAGTTACTCCAGCGGCAACACCGGGGAGCTGTTTTTT.

The V call is TRBV11-3, the J call TRBJ2-7; D not certain. Germline assignment: CDR1 SGHNT and CDR2 YENEEA. V lost 5 bases to trimming and J lost 0 bases, with 14 bases between them. This CDR3 is 15 amino acids long. CDR3 bases: TGTGCCAGCAGCCCTTGGAGTCCTCTCTCCTACGAGCAGTACTTC. Protein sequence: CASSPWSPLSYEQYF.

The rearrangement links TRBV19 to TRBJ1-1, with 8 nucleotides matching TRBD1. The CDR3 is made up of 13 amino acids. V trimming: 3 bases; J trimming: 8 bases; junction bases outside the gene matches: 5. Germline V gene lookup returns CDR1 LNHDA and CDR2 SQIVND (reference sequence). CDR3 region: CASSMGRDREAFF. In DNA form, the CDR3 reads TGTGCCAGTAGTATGGGGAGGGACAGGGAAGCTTTCTTT.

The V gene is TRBV7-2, the J gene TRBJ2-3; 13 nucleotides agree with TRBD2. Germline V CDR1 and CDR2: SGHTA, FQGNSA. After removal of 5 bases from V and 6 bases from J, the junction contained 2 bases not matched to a gene. This CDR3 region has 14 residues. Here the CDR3 DNA reads TGTGCCAGCAGCCTGGGACTAGCGGGGGATACGCAGTATTTT. Translated: CASSLGLAGDTQYF.